Only one count was recorded for the clone carrying this T cell receptor beta chain. What it binds is unknown. TCRdb re-analysed the 5' RACE reads in MiXCR, keeping a single row per CDR3 protein. This table has fewer than 65,000 distinct CDR3 sequences, under 25% appearing once. Cells sorted as Tregs were CD4+, CD25+ and CD127-/low. Looked up from germline, CDR1 is SGHRS and CDR2 is YFSETQ. V lost 0 bases and J lost 2, with 8 bases in between. The CDR3 runs 15 residues. Points from the study as a whole: Tumor Tregs overlapped most with tumor, then blood, naive CD4+ cells.

This chain links TRBV5-1 with TRBJ1-4; the D gene is possibly TRBD1 (5 bases). This receptor was obtained from a female donor with breast cancer. The sample consisted of tumor-infiltrating Tregs sorted from the breast tumor. CDR3 loop: CASSLEGQTNEKLFF. The CDR3 DNA reads TGCGCCAGCAGCTTGGAGGGGCAGACTAATGAAAAACTGTTTTTT. Based on the CDR3 plus reference TRBV5-1 and TRBJ1-4, the full variable domain is KAGVTQTPRYLIKTRGQQVTLSCSPISGHRSVSWYQQTPGQGLQFLFEYFSETQRNKGNFPGRFSGRQFSNSRSEMNVSTLELGDSALYLCASSLEGQTNEKLFFGSGTQLSVL.